This T cell receptor (beta chain) comes out of a study of blood T cell repertoires in COVID-19 (TCRdb year 2020). For the study in its entirety: Samples covering the acute and convalescent phases of COVID-19 were provided by collaborators in the United States, Italy and Spain. Subjects who had been exposed to COVID-19, were actively infected with it, or had recovered from it provided the deeply sampled blood TCRbeta repertoires that made up the dataset. A freely available public database, intended as a resource for researchers studying the immune response to SARS-CoV-2, is where the repertoires were released. The prospective study material was composed of cDNA or gDNA derived from T cells, B-cell-depleted T cells, or PBMCs. Where HLA class I and class II types were available, the types were taken from metadata supplied by the sample provider, not from assay-based typing. The sample metadata nearly always contained a de-identified subject ID, COVID-19 status, age in years and sex. The samples were drawn from two sources: the first 160 participants of the ongoing ImmuneRACE study, and over 1,000 subjects contributed by 6 global collaborators. Paper-wide results and their limitations: The quantity of clinical and demographic metadata differed by source and by participant and was supplied without curation.

The germline V gene yields SGHDT for CDR1 and YYEEEE for CDR2. The V end loses 1 base and the J end loses 2 bases, and a stretch of 15 bases separates them. The CDR3 sequence holds 16 residues, the cysteine and phenylalanine included. Only CDR3 DNA remains: 48 bases, in frame from the first base. Participants in the prospective study were enrolled through a virtual design, were aged roughly 18 to 90 years, and lived in roughly 26 United States geographic areas. To assign participants to cohorts, the prospective study relied on clinical history that participants themselves reported in a screening survey and a study questionnaire. For ImmuneRACE Cohort 3, a participant was defined as recovered based on two consecutive negative NP/OP PCR tests, clearance by a healthcare professional, or resolution of symptoms. Each participant in the prospective study had whole blood, serum and a nasopharyngeal or oropharyngeal swab collected by mobile phlebotomists. Participants in the prospective study had the option to provide additional blood draws and questionnaires over a roughly 2-month period. Prospective study blood samples were shipped either frozen or at room temperature before DNA extraction.

With respect to this clone: It lacks a known antigen. Base qualities are not recorded, but no much larger clone differs from it by a single base.

TCRbeta CDR3 regions were amplified from genomic DNA using the immunoSEQ Assay, a bias-controlled multiplex PCR. Per the source publication's procedure: Within the assay, amplification of reference gene primers was used to estimate how many nucleated cells each sample contained. To quantify the absolute abundance of each unique TCRbeta CDR3 rearrangement, sequence reads were collapsed and filtered. For each sample, productive Simpson clonality was calculated as the square root of Simpson's diversity index across productive rearrangements. TCRdb re-hosts the immuneACCESS table, in-frame sequences only. Its copies lack some clones; in the studies checked, an unresolved V gene accounts for under half of them, and the cause for the rest is not known. The V and J calls and the clone size are those of that table, but D and trimming were determined from the DNA. This sample comprises over 350,000 clones, 88% of them detected only once. The top ten clonotypes cover about 1.1% of the sample.

The clonotype comes from a woman younger than 35 who had recovered from COVID-19. The receptor chain draws on TRBV5-6 and TRBJ1-2, and perhaps TRBD1 as D gene, on 5 matching bases. Sequenced: PBMCs or T cells enriched from blood (not recorded which). The DNA is as follows: TGTGCCAGCAGCTTGTTCCCCGGGGGTGGGAACTATGGCTACACCTTC. Its translation reads: CASSLFPGGGNYGYTF.